This T cell receptor beta chain was sequenced during a study of blood T cell repertoires in COVID-19. Study summary: Italy, Spain and the United States were the sources of the convalescent and acute COVID-19 samples. T cells, B-cell-depleted T cells, or PBMCs provided the cDNA or gDNA that served as material.

The germline CDR1 and CDR2 sequences are MNHEY and SMNVEV (reference sequence). The length of the CDR3 is 14 residues. After removal of 7 bases from V and 5 bases from J, the junction contained 9 bases not matched to a gene. As originally analysed: The authors estimated nucleated cell counts from reference gene primer amplification. Data came from immunoSEQ multiplex PCR; TCRdb stores just in-frame clones and leaves some out. D and trimming were read from the DNA, whereas the V and J calls and clone size are those reported in that table. The sample yields tens of thousands of clones, about 83% seen once. This clone was counted once.

Sequenced sample: peripheral blood. V gene TRBV27 combines with J gene TRBJ2-3; 7 bases are a match to TRBD1. The sequence derives from a man aged 50-59 years with active COVID-19. CDR3 residues: CASTDRAQGDTQYF. CDR3 DNA: TGTGCCAGCACCGACAGGGCCCAAGGAGATACGCAGTATTTT.